This TCR beta chain appears in the sequencing data of a study of blood T cell repertoires in COVID-19. This CDR3 is built from 10 residues. Germline lookup yields CDR1 SGHTA and CDR2 FQGTGA. Sequencing used immunoSEQ multiplex PCR; TCRdb keeps in-frame clones, though not all of them. The data hold around 150,000 clones, with 84% observed a single time. With regard to this clone: An end of the junction differs from the germline gene, which may be a read error.

The material sequenced was peripheral blood. This rearrangement joins TRBV7-3 to TRBJ2-7; TRBD1 aligns across 10 bases. The clonotype comes from a woman older than 75 in a cohort sampled during active or convalescent COVID-19. The CDR3 loop reads CASSYRDRGF. Written as DNA, the CDR3 is TGTGCCAGCAGTTACCGGGACAGGGGCTTC.